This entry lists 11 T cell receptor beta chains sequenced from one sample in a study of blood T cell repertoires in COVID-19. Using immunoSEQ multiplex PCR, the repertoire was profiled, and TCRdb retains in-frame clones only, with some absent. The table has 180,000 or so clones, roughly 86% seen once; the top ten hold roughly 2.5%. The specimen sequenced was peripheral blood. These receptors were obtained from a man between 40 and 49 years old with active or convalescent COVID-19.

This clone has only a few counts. In DNA form, the CDR3 reads TGTGCCAGCAGCCAAGATGGAGGCCTTCGATGGACTAGCGGGGGCCTTATCTACAATGAGCAGTTCTTC. Protein sequence: CASSQDGGLRWTSGGLIYNEQFF. The J gene is TRBJ2-1, the V gene TRBV14; TRBD2 matches 13 bases. The CDR3 sequence is 23 residues long. In germline, CDR1 is SGHDN, CDR2 FVKESK. V lost 0 bases, J lost 3 bases, and 20 bases stayed unmatched.

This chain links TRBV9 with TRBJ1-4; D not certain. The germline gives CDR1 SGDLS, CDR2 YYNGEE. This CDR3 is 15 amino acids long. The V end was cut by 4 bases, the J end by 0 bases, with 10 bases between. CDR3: CASSPRVATNEKLFF. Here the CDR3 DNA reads TGTGCCAGCAGCCCTCGCGTGGCAACTAATGAAAAACTGTTTTTT.

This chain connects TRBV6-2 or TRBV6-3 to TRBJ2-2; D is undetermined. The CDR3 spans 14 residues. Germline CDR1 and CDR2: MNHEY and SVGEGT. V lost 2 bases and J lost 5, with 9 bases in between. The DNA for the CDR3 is TGTGCCAGCAGTTACATCTACGAAACCGGGGAGCTGTTTTTT. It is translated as CASSYIYETGELFF.

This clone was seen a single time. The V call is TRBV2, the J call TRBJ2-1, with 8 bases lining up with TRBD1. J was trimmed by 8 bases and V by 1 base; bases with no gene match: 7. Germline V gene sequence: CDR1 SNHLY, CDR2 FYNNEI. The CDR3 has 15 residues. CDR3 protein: CASSEGDRPLDEQFF. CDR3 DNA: TGTGCCAGCAGTGAAGGGGACAGGCCGCTAGATGAGCAGTTCTTC.

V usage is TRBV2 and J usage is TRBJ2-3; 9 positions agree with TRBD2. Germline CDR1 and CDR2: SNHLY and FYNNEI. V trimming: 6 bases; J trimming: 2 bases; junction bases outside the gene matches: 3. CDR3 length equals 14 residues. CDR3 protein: CASRGLAFTDTQYF. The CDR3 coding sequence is TGTGCCAGCAGGGGACTAGCTTTCACAGATACGCAGTATTTT.

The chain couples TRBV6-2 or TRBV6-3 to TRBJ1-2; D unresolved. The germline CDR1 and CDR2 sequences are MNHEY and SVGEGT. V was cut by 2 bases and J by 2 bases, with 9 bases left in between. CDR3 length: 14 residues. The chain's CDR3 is CASSYEHTNYGYTF. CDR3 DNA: TGTGCCAGCAGTTACGAACATACAAACTATGGCTACACCTTC.

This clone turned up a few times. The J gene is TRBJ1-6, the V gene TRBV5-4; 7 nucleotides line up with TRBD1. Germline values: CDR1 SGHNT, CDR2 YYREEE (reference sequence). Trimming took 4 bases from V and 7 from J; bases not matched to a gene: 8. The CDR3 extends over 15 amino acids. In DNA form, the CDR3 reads TGTGCCAGCAGCCGCGGACAGGTTAAAAATTCACCCCTCCACTTT. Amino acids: CASSRGQVKNSPLHF.

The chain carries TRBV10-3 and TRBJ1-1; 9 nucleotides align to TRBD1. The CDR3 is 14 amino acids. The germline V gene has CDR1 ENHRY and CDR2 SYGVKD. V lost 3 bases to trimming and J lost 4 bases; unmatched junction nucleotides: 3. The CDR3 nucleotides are TGTGCCATCAGTGAAAAGGGACAGGGCACTGAAGCTTTCTTT. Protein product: CAISEKGQGTEAFF.

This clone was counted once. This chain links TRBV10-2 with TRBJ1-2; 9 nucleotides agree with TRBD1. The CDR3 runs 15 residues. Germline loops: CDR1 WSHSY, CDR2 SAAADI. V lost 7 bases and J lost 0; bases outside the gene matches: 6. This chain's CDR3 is CASNRDRAANYGYTF. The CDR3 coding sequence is TGCGCCAGCAACCGGGACAGGGCCGCTAACTATGGCTACACCTTC.

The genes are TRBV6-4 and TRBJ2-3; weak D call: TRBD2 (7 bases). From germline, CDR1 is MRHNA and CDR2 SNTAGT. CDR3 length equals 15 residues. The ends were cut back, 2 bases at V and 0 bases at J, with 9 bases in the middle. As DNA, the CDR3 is TGTGCCAGCAGTGACGGGGGGGCTAGCACAGATACGCAGTATTTT. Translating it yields CASSDGGASTDTQYF.

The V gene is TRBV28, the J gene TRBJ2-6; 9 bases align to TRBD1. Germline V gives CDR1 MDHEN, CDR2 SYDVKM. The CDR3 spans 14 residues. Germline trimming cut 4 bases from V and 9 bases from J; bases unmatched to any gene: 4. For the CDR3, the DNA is TGTGCCAGCAGTTCGGGACAGGGAGTCAACGTCCTGACTTTC. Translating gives CASSSGQGVNVLTF.